The rows below give T cell receptor beta chains drawn from one sample of a study of shared clonotypes between healthy human individuals. Generated by immunoSEQ multiplex PCR, the TCRdb table keeps only in-frame clones and is missing some. This table holds roughly 680,000 clones, roughly 72% found once. The sample consisted of memory CD4+ T cells sorted from blood. Every receptor here comes from a woman younger than 45 in good health. The CDR3 runs from the conserved cysteine through the conserved F or W. D genes are given only for firm matches. Expanded clones get a size class; other rows say once, few or many, or leave the size out.

D gene: .
V gene: TRBV10-1
J gene: TRBJ2-1
clone size: .
CDR3 protein: CATSGPGPKSESYNEQFF
CDR3 DNA: TGCGCCACCAGCGGACCGGGTCCTAAATCGGAGTCCTACAATGAGCAGTTCTTC

D gene: TRBD1
V gene: TRBV7-9
J gene: TRBJ2-6
clone size: .
CDR3 protein: CASTHFGTGGSGANVLTF
CDR3 DNA: TGTGCCAGCACCCACTTCGGGACAGGGGGCTCTGGGGCCAACGTCCTGACTTTC

D gene: .
V gene: TRBV28
J gene: TRBJ2-1
clone size: .
CDR3 protein: CASSFRSEQFF
CDR3 DNA: TGTGCCAGCAGTTTTCGGTCTGAGCAGTTCTTC

D gene: .
V gene: TRBV19
J gene: TRBJ1-1
clone size: .
CDR3 protein: CASRRERGRGEAFF
CDR3 DNA: TGTGCCAGTAGGCGAGAGCGGGGGAGGGGTGAAGCTTTCTTT

D gene: .
V gene: TRBV5-4
J gene: TRBJ2-1
clone size: many
CDR3 protein: CASSLEGGAYNEQFF
CDR3 DNA: TGTGCCAGCAGCTTGGAGGGGGGGGCGTACAATGAGCAGTTCTTC

D gene: TRBD1
V gene: TRBV7-2
J gene: TRBJ2-5
clone size: .
CDR3 protein: CASSLTQGRETQYF
CDR3 DNA: TGTGCCAGCAGCTTAACACAGGGGCGGGAGACCCAGTACTTC

D gene: .
V gene: TRBV5-1
J gene: TRBJ1-6
clone size: .
CDR3 protein: CASSLDGPLHF
CDR3 DNA: TGCGCCAGCAGCTTGGATGGACCCCTCCACTTT

D gene: .
V gene: TRBV5-6
J gene: TRBJ1-5
clone size: .
CDR3 protein: CASSRRGDSNQPQHF
CDR3 DNA: TGTGCCAGCAGCCGCCGGGGAGATAGCAATCAGCCCCAGCATTTT

D gene: .
V gene: TRBV18
J gene: TRBJ2-3
clone size: .
CDR3 protein: CASSPFRETTDTQYF
CDR3 DNA: TGTGCCAGCTCACCATTCCGGGAGACCACAGATACGCAGTATTTT

D gene: TRBD1
V gene: TRBV2
J gene: TRBJ1-1
clone size: few
CDR3 protein: CASLIGTENTEAFF
CDR3 DNA: TGTGCCAGCCTCATCGGGACAGAGAACACTGAAGCTTTCTTT

D gene: .
V gene: TRBV7-8
J gene: TRBJ1-4
clone size: .
CDR3 protein: CASKIKRGGEKLFF
CDR3 DNA: TGTGCCAGCAAGATTAAAAGGGGAGGTGAAAAACTGTTTTTT

D gene: TRBD1
V gene: TRBV6-5
J gene: TRBJ1-4
clone size: .
CDR3 protein: CASSYTDRGRGKLFF
CDR3 DNA: TGTGCCAGCAGTTACACCGACAGGGGGCGGGGAAAACTGTTTTTT

D gene: .
V gene: TRBV13
J gene: TRBJ1-1
clone size: .
CDR3 protein: CAGVQGSDLAFF
CDR3 DNA: TGTGCCGGAGTTCAGGGCTCGGATTTAGCTTTCTTT

D gene: .
V gene: TRBV7-9
J gene: TRBJ1-4
clone size: few
CDR3 protein: CASSLSGASLGRPEKLFF
CDR3 DNA: TGTGCCAGCAGCTTGTCCGGGGCCTCGTTAGGGAGACCTGAAAAACTGTTTTTT

D gene: .
V gene: TRBV7-9
J gene: TRBJ1-2
clone size: .
CDR3 protein: CASSLGAADYGYTF
CDR3 DNA: TGTGCCAGCAGCTTAGGGGCGGCGGACTATGGCTACACCTTC

D gene: .
V gene: TRBV5-1
J gene: TRBJ1-1
clone size: .
CDR3 protein: CAAVESEIMNTEAFF
CDR3 DNA: TGCGCCGCGGTGGAGTCGGAGATAATGAACACTGAAGCTTTCTTT

D gene: .
V gene: TRBV28
J gene: TRBJ2-7
clone size: .
CDR3 protein: CASSDLRIHEQYF
CDR3 DNA: TGTGCCAGCAGTGATTTACGGATCCACGAGCAGTACTTC

D gene: .
V gene: TRBV28
J gene: TRBJ2-2
clone size: .
CDR3 protein: CASWAVNTGELFF
CDR3 DNA: TGTGCCAGCTGGGCGGTGAACACCGGGGAGCTGTTTTTT

D gene: TRBD2
V gene: TRBV14
J gene: TRBJ2-7
clone size: .
CDR3 protein: CASSQPRTTSVREQYF
CDR3 DNA: TGTGCCAGCAGCCAACCCCGGACGACTAGCGTCCGCGAGCAGTACTTC

D gene: .
V gene: TRBV5-1
J gene: TRBJ2-2
clone size: .
CDR3 protein: CASSLRQTNTGELFF
CDR3 DNA: TGCGCCAGCAGCTTGCGACAGACGAACACCGGGGAGCTGTTTTTT

D gene: .
V gene: TRBV6-5
J gene: TRBJ2-2
clone size: .
CDR3 protein: CASRRDPGELFF
CDR3 DNA: TGTGCCAGCAGAAGAGACCCCGGGGAGCTGTTTTTT

D gene: .
V gene: TRBV11-3
J gene: TRBJ1-5
clone size: .
CDR3 protein: CASSLDSTPNQPQHF
CDR3 DNA: TGTGCCAGCAGCTTAGATAGCACTCCCAATCAGCCCCAGCATTTT

D gene: .
V gene: TRBV9
J gene: TRBJ2-1
clone size: .
CDR3 protein: CASSVGGVSNEQFF
CDR3 DNA: TGTGCCAGCAGCGTAGGGGGTGTGAGCAATGAGCAGTTCTTC

D gene: .
V gene: TRBV5-4
J gene: TRBJ1-2
clone size: many
CDR3 protein: CASSFLTTANYGYTF
CDR3 DNA: TGTGCCAGCAGCTTTCTAACGACCGCTAACTATGGCTACACCTTC

D gene: TRBD2
V gene: TRBV6-5
J gene: TRBJ2-3
clone size: once
CDR3 protein: CASSAGTSGSYTQYF
CDR3 DNA: TGTGCCAGCAGCGCCGGGACTAGCGGGAGTTATACGCAGTATTTT

D gene: .
V gene: TRBV29-1
J gene: TRBJ2-3
clone size: .
CDR3 protein: CSVLRRDGTDTQYF
CDR3 DNA: TGCAGCGTTCTCCGGCGGGATGGGACAGATACGCAGTATTTT

D gene: TRBD2
V gene: TRBV5-4
J gene: TRBJ2-4
clone size: .
CDR3 protein: CASSFSGMRNIQYF
CDR3 DNA: TGTGCCAGCAGCTTTAGCGGGATGAGGAACATTCAGTACTTC

D gene: .
V gene: TRBV6-1
J gene: TRBJ1-4
clone size: .
CDR3 protein: CASSEAGGGREGLFF
CDR3 DNA: TGTGCCAGCAGTGAAGCTGGCGGGGGGCGAGAGGGACTGTTTTTT